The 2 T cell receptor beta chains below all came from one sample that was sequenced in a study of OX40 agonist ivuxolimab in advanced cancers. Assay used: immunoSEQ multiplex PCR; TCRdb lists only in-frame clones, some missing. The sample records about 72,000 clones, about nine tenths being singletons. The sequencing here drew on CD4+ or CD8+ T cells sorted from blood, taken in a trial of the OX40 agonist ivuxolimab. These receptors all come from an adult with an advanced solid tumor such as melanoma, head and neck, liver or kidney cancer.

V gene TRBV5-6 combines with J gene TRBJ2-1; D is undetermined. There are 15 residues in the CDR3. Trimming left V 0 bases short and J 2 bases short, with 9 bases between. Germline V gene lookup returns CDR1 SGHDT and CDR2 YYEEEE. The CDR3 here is CASSLEGRTYNEQFF. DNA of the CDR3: TGTGCCAGCAGCTTGGAGGGAAGGACCTACAATGAGCAGTTCTTC.

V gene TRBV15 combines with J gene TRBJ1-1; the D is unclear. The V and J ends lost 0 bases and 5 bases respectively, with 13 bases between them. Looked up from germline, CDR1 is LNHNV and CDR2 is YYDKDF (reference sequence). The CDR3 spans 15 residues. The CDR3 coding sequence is TGTGCCACCAGCAGAGATCTTGAGGTCACGACTGAAGCTTTCTTT. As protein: CATSRDLEVTTEAFF.